Below, 21 T cell receptor beta chains from the same sample are listed, as sequenced in a study of post-analysis software for immune sequencing data. Their antigens remain unidentified. Study-wide results and caveats: Patients carried several TRBV segments more frequently than controls did, and TRBV5-6, TRBV5-1 and TRBV20-1 were among them.

Each TCR beta cDNA library carried unique molecular identifiers. MiXCR, applied by TCRdb to the PCR reads, yields one record per CDR3 protein. This repertoire shows fewer than 700,000 distinct CDR3 sequences, about 40% found once; its top ten account for around 1.7%. Sequencing input: blood. These receptors originate from a girl aged 10 to 17 with multiple sclerosis.

This chain uses TRBV10-3 with TRBJ2-1; D call uncertain. Germline CDR1 is ENHRY and CDR2 is SYGVKD. The CDR3 consists of 13 residues. V was shortened by 2 bases and J by 6 bases, with 8 bases between the two germline ends. The CDR3 sequence is CAISETTFNEQFF. CDR3 in DNA: TGTGCCATCAGTGAGACCACCTTCAATGAGCAGTTCTTC.

This clonotype has only a few counts. The rearrangement uses TRBV6-6 and TRBJ1-1; no definite D call. The CDR3 consists of 12 residues. The V gene lost 4 bases and the J gene lost 11 bases, with 14 bases spanning the gap. Germline CDR1 MNHNY, CDR2 SVGAGI (reference sequence). CDR3 region: CASSFQTSGAFF. In DNA, the CDR3 is TGTGCCAGCAGTTTTCAGACATCGGGGGCTTTCTTT.

This chain links TRBV7-8 with TRBJ2-1; D may be TRBD1 or TRBD2 (5 bases each). The CDR3 sequence is 15 residues long. Germline V gene data show CDR1 as SGHVS and CDR2 as FQNEAQ. The germline V and J ends were trimmed by 4 bases and 4 bases, with 14 bases remaining between them. The CDR3 loop reads CASSSPGTEYNEQFF. In nucleotides, the CDR3 is TGTGCCAGCAGCTCACCCGGGACCGAATACAATGAGCAGTTCTTC. The whole variable domain, remainder taken from reference TRBV7-8 and TRBJ2-1, is GAGVSQSPRYKVAKRGQDVALRCDPISGHVSLFWYQQALGQGPEFLTYFQNEAQLDKSGLPSDRFFAERPEGSVSTLKIQRTQQEDSAVYLCASSSPGTEYNEQFFGPGTRLTVL.

V usage is TRBV20-1 and J usage is TRBJ2-3; 13 bases line up with TRBD2. There are 13 residues in the CDR3. The germline V gene encodes CDR1 DFQATT and CDR2 SNEGSKA (reference sequence). With V trimmed by 4 bases and J by 11 bases, 6 bases remained unmatched. CDR3 protein: CSATRTSGSLQYF. The CDR3 bases are TGCAGTGCTACCCGGACTAGCGGGAGTTTGCAGTATTTT.

The chain couples TRBV29-1 to TRBJ1-1, with 8 bases identical to TRBD1. V shed 5 bases, J shed 3 bases, and the junction held 11 bases outside the gene matches. The CDR3 is 15 amino acids. Germline loops: CDR1 SQVTM, CDR2 ANQGSEA. CDR3 coding DNA: TGCAGCGTTATGGACAGGGTGGAGAAGGACACTGAAGCTTTCTTT. Protein product: CSVMDRVEKDTEAFF.

This clonotype occurred a few times. This sequence joins TRBV11-3 and TRBJ2-7; 10 bases match TRBD1. The CDR3 runs 15 residues. The germline V gene has CDR1 SGHNT and CDR2 YENEEA. The V segment lost 4 bases and the J segment 1 base; nucleotides outside the gene matches: 4. In DNA, the CDR3 is TGTGCCAGCAGCTATGAGGGACAGGGGTCCTACGAGCAGTACTTC. The encoded protein is CASSYEGQGSYEQYF. The full variable domain, completed using reference TRBV11-3 and TRBJ2-7, is EAGVVQSPRYKIIEKKQPVAFWCNPISGHNTLYWYLQNLGQGPELLIRYENEEAVDDSQLPKDRFSAERLKGVDSTLKIQPAELGDSAVYLCASSYEGQGSYEQYFGPGTRLTVT.

The genes are TRBV10-3 and TRBJ2-5, with D unresolved. V shed 3 bases and J shed 2 bases, with 7 bases lying between them. The CDR3 loop spans 13 amino acids. Germline assignment: CDR1 ENHRY and CDR2 SYGVKD. Here the CDR3 reads CAISEIDQETQYF. The CDR3 DNA reads as TGTGCCATCAGTGAAATCGATCAAGAGACCCAGTACTTC.

The rearrangement uses TRBV5-1 and TRBJ2-4; no clear D gene. Germline V gene data show CDR1 as SGHRS and CDR2 as YFSETQ. This CDR3 is built from 19 residues. V shed 2 bases and J shed 0 bases, with 21 bases lying between them. CDR3 DNA sequence: TGCGCCAGCAGCTTCTTCCCCAAGGGTGTCACTCTAGCCAAAAACATTCAGTACTTC. Amino acid sequence: CASSFFPKGVTLAKNIQYF.

This rearrangement joins TRBV20-1 to TRBJ1-2; D gene uncertain. V lost 2 bases and J 2 bases, leaving 3 bases between the germline ends. Germline V lookup: CDR1 DFQATT, CDR2 SNEGSKA (reference sequence). The CDR3 consists of 11 residues. CDR3 in amino acids: CSARLNYGYTF. For the CDR3, the DNA is TGCAGTGCTAGACTAAACTATGGCTACACCTTC.

The rearrangement uses TRBV20-1 and TRBJ2-7; 9 bases map to TRBD2. The J call may not be correct, given that the DNA end is closer to TRBJ2-4. From germline, CDR1 is DFQATT and CDR2 SNEGSKA (reference sequence). This CDR3 contains 14 residues. The chain's CDR3 is CSAPGTSPSSIQYF. The CDR3, as DNA: TGCAGTGCTCCCGGGACTAGCCCTTCCAGCATTCAGTACTTC.

V usage is TRBV7-2 and J usage is TRBJ2-7, with no clear D. CDR1 and CDR2 (germline): SGHTA, FQGNSA. This CDR3 has 14 residues. Trimming took 0 bases from V and 2 from J, leaving 8 bases between them. The CDR3 reads CASSLADPTYEQYF. CDR3 nucleotides: TGTGCCAGCAGCTTAGCGGACCCTACCTACGAGCAGTACTTC.

CDR3 in DNA: TGTGCCAGCAGACCAGACCAAGAGACCCAGTACTTC. Translated: CASRPDQETQYF. The rearrangement links TRBV12-3 or TRBV12-4 to TRBJ2-5, with D uncertain. The CDR3 extends over 12 amino acids. Trimming pared 6 bases from V and 0 bases from J, leaving 5 bases between.

The rearrangement links TRBV5-1 to TRBJ2-7; D might be TRBD1 (5 bases). Trimming took 0 bases from V and 0 from J, leaving 16 bases between them. Per germline, CDR1 SGHRS and CDR2 YFSETQ. The CDR3 extends over 17 amino acids. This CDR3 is CASSLGQTLYRSYEQYF. Written as DNA, the CDR3 is TGCGCCAGCAGCTTGGGACAGACCCTCTACCGCTCCTACGAGCAGTACTTC.

This sequence joins TRBV5-1 and TRBJ2-1; 12 nucleotides agree with TRBD2. Germline trimming cut 0 bases from V and 9 bases from J; bases unmatched to any gene: 10. Germline V CDR1 and CDR2: SGHRS, YFSETQ. The CDR3 has 17 residues. In nucleotides, the CDR3 is TGCGCCAGCAGCTTGGGTACTAGCGGGAGGATGGACGGTGAGCAGTTCTTC. It codes for CASSLGTSGRMDGEQFF.

The chain combines TRBV20-1 with TRBJ2-1, with a tentative D call TRBD2 (5 bases). Germline lookup yields CDR1 DFQATT and CDR2 SNEGSKA (reference sequence). CDR3 length: 11 residues. Trimming removed 5 bases at V and 13 bases at J, with 15 bases between. The chain's CDR3 is CSALARETQFF. CDR3 sequence (DNA): TGCAGTGCTCTAGCCAGAGAGACCCAGTTCTTC.

The gene calls are TRBV12-3 or TRBV12-4 and TRBJ2-7; 9 nucleotides agree with TRBD2. V was pared by 6 bases and J by 3 bases, with 6 bases of the junction left unmatched. CDR3 size: 14 residues. CDR3 sequence (DNA): TGTGCCAGCAGAGACGGTAGCGGGAGCTACGAGCAGTACTTC. Translating gives CASRDGSGSYEQYF.

The sample holds a few counts of this clonotype. J is TRBJ2-4 and V is TRBV3-1; 11 bases are a match to TRBD2. Germline V CDR1 and CDR2: LGHDT, YNNKEL (reference sequence). Losses at the gene ends were 0 bases for V and 1 base for J; bases not matched to a gene: 8. The CDR3 is 19 amino acids. The CDR3 region has the DNA TGTGCCAGCAGCCAAGAAACTAGCGGGAGTTTTGGGGCCAAAAACATTCAGTACTTC. The encoded protein is CASSQETSGSFGAKNIQYF.

This clonotype was seen a few times. J is TRBJ1-2 and V is TRBV7-2; TRBD1 is a possible D gene (5 bases). Germline assignment: CDR1 SGHTA and CDR2 FQGNSA. This CDR3 has 16 amino acids. V was pared by 7 bases and J by 2 bases, with 20 bases between. The CDR3 coding sequence is TGTGCCAGCACCCCCCAGGGCCCCCAAACCAACTATGGCTACACCTTC. Protein: CASTPQGPQTNYGYTF.

The chain uses TRBV12-3 or TRBV12-4 and TRBJ2-1; the match to TRBD2 covers 14 bases. Germline trimming cut 6 bases from V and 5 bases from J; bases unmatched to any gene: 9. The CDR3 has 17 residues. The CDR3 here is CASRDRTSGGLNNEQFF. The CDR3 nucleotides are TGTGCCAGCAGGGATAGGACTAGCGGGGGGCTGAACAATGAGCAGTTCTTC.

CDR3 nucleotides: TGTGCCAGCAGTTTCAGACTAGCGGAAAGCACAGATACGCAGTATTTT. Translated, it gives CASSFRLAESTDTQYF. The genes are TRBV12-3 or TRBV12-4 and TRBJ2-3, with 9 bases identical to TRBD2. The CDR3 is 16 amino acids. With 3 bases clipped from V and 0 bases from J, the junction kept 4 bases outside the gene matches.

The V gene is TRBV12-3 or TRBV12-4, the J gene TRBJ2-5, with 8 bases lining up with TRBD1. This CDR3 comprises 13 residues. The V and J ends lost 6 bases and 6 bases, in that order; junction bases with no gene match: 6. CDR3 coding DNA: TGTGCCAGCAGCCCTAGACAGGGGCAGACCCAGTACTTC. This translates into CASSPRQGQTQYF.